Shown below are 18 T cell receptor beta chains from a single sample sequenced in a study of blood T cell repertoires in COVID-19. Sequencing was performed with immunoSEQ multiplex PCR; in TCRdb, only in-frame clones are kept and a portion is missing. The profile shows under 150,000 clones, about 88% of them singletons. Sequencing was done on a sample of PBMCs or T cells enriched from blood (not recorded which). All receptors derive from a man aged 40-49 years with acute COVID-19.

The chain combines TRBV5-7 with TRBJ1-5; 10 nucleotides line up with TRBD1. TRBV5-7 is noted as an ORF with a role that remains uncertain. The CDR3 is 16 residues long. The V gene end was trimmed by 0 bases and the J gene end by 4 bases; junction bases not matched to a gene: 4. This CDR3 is CASSLERQGANQPQHF. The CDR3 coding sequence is TGTGCCAGCAGCTTGGAAAGACAGGGGGCGAATCAGCCCCAGCATTTT.

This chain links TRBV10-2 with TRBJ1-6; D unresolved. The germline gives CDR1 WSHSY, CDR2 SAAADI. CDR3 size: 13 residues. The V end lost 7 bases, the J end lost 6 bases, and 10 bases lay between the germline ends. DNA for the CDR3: TGCGCCAGCATTCCCGGGGTTAATTCACCCCTCCACTTT. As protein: CASIPGVNSPLHF.

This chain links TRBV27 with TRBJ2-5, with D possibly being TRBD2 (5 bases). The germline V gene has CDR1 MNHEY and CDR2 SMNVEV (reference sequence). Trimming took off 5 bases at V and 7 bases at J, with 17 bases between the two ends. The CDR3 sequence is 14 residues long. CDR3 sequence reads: CASSPGRMGRTQYF. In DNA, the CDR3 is TGTGCCAGCAGTCCTGGACGGATGGGGAGGACCCAGTACTTC.

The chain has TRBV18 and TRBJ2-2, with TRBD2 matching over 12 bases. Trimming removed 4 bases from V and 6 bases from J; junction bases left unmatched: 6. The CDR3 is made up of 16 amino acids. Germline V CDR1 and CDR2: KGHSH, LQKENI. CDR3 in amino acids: CASSRLAGGPSGELFF. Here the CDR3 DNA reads TGTGCCAGCTCACGGCTAGCGGGAGGGCCATCCGGGGAGCTGTTTTTT.

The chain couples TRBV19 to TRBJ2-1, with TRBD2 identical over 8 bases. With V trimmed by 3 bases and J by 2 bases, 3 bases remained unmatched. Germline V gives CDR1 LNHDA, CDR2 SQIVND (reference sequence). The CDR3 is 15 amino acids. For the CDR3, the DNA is TGTGCCAGTAGTATGAGCGGGGGAACCTACAATGAGCAGTTCTTC. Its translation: CASSMSGGTYNEQFF.

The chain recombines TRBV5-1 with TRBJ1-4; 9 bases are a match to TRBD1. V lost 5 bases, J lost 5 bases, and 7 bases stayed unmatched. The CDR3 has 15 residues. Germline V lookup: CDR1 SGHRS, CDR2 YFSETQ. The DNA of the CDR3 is TGCGCCAGCAGACCCTCCGGGACAGGGAATGAAAAACTGTTTTTT. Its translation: CASRPSGTGNEKLFF.

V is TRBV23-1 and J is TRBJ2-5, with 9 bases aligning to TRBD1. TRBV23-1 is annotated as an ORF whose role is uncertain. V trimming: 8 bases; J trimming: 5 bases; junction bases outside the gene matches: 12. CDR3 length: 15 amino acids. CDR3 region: CASPLKPGQGETQYF. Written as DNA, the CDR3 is TGCGCCAGCCCTCTTAAACCGGGACAGGGTGAGACCCAGTACTTC.

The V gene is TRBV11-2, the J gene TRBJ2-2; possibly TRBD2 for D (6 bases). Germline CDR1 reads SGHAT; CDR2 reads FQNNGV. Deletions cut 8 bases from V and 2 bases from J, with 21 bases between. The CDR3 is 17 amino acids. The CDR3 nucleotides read TGTGCCAGCCCGCGGGACGGACTCTACTCCAACACCGGGGAGCTGTTTTTT. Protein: CASPRDGLYSNTGELFF.

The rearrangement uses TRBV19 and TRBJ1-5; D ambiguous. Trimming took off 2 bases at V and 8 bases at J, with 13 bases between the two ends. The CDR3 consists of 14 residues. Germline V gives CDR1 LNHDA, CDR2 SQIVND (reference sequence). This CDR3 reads CASSIMEGFEPQHF. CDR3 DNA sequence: TGTGCCAGTAGTATAATGGAGGGCTTTGAGCCCCAGCATTTT.

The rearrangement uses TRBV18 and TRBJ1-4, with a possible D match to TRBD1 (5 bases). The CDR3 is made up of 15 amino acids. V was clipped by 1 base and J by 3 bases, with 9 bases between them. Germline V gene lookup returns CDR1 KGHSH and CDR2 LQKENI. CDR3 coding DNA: TGTGCCAGCTCACCACGCTCAGGGCCTAATGAAAAACTGTTTTTT. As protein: CASSPRSGPNEKLFF.

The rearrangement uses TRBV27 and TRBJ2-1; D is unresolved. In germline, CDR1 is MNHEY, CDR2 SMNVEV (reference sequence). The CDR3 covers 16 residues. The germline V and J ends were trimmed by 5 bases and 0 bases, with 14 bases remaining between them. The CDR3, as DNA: TGTGCCAGCAGTCTCCAGGCAATAAGCTCCTACAATGAGCAGTTCTTC. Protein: CASSLQAISSYNEQFF.

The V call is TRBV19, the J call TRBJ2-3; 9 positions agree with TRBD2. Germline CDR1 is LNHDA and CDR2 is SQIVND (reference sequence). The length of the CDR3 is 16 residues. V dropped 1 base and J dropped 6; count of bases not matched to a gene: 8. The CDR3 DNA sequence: TGTGCCAGTAGTATAGGTGAGGGGGCGGGAGGGGATACGCAGTATTTT. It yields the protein CASSIGEGAGGDTQYF.

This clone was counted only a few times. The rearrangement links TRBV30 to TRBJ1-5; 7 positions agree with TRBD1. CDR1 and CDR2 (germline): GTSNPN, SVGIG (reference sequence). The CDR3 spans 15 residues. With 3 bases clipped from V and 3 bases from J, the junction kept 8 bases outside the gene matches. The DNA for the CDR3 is TGTGCCTGGAGGCCTAATGGACAGGACAATCAGCCCCAGCATTTT. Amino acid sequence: CAWRPNGQDNQPQHF.

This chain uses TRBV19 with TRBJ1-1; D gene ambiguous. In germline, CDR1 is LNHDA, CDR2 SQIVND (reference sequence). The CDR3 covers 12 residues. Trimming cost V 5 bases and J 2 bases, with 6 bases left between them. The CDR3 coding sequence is TGTGCCAGTAGTGACTATAACACTGAAGCTTTCTTT. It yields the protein CASSDYNTEAFF.

CDR3 loop: CASSYETGNGNTIYF. The CDR3 region has the DNA TGTGCCAGCAGTTACGAGACAGGGAACGGAAACACCATATATTTT. V is TRBV6-5 and J is TRBJ1-3, with TRBD1 matching over 7 bases. V was clipped by 2 bases and J by 4 bases; unmatched bases: 5. Germline CDR1 reads MNHEY; CDR2 reads SVGAGI. The CDR3 consists of 15 residues.

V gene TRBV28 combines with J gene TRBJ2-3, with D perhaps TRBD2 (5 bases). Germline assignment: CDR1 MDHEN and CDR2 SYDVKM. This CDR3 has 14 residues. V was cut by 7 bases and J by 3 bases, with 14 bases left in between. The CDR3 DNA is TGTGCCAGCATTAGGACTGTACCTACAGATACGCAGTATTTT. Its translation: CASIRTVPTDTQYF.

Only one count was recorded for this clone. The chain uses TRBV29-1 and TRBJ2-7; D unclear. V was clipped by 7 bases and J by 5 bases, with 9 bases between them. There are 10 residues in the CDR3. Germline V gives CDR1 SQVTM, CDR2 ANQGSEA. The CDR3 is CSEGIDEQYF. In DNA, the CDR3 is TGCAGCGAGGGTATCGACGAGCAGTACTTC.

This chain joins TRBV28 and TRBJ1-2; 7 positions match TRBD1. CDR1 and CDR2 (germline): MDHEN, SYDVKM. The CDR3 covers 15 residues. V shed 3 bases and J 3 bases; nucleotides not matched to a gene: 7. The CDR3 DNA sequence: TGTGCCAGCAGTTTGAGGACAGGTGTAGACTATGGCTACACCTTC. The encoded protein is CASSLRTGVDYGYTF.